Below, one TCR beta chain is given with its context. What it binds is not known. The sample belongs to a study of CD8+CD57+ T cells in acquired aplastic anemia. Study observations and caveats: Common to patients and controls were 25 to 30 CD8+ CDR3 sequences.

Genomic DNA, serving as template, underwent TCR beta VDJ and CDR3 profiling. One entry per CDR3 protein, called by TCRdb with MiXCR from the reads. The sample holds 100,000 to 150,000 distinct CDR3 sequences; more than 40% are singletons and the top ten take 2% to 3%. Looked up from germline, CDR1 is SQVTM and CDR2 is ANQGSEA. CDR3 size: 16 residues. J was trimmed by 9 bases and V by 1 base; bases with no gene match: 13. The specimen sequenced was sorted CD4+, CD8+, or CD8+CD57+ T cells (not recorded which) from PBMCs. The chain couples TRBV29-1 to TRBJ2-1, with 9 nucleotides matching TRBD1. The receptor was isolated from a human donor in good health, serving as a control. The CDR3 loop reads CSVEAPNRGQVFEQFF. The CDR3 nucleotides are TGCAGCGTTGAAGCCCCAAACAGGGGGCAAGTTTTTGAGCAGTTCTTC.